This is a list of T cell receptor beta chains from one sample in a study of blood T cell repertoires in COVID-19. Sequenced by immunoSEQ multiplex PCR; TCRdb stores in-frame clones only, minus some. The data hold 84,000 or so clones, with around 85% observed a single time. The material sequenced was peripheral blood. These receptors were obtained from a man in his fifties or sixties with acute or convalescent COVID-19. Both conserved end residues are part of each CDR3. Each record gives: D gene, V gene, J gene, clone size, CDR3 protein, CDR3 DNA. A D gene is named only where the DNA matches it firmly. Expanded clones are given a class, and other clones once, few, many or no size at all.

>NA|TRBV6-1|TRBJ1-2|NA
CASSEGVTYGYTF
TGTGCCAGCAGTGAAGGAGTCACCTATGGCTACACCTTC
>NA|TRBV28|TRBJ1-5|NA
CASSWVGGSNQPQHF
TGTGCCAGCAGTTGGGTGGGAGGAAGCAATCAGCCCCAGCATTTT
>NA|TRBV19|TRBJ2-2|few
CAINPSGNLFF
TGTGCCATAAACCCCTCAGGTAATCTGTTTTTT
>NA|TRBV5-6|TRBJ1-4|NA
CASSPTVATNEKLFF
TGTGCCAGCAGCCCGACAGTTGCAACTAATGAAAAACTGTTTTTT
>TRBD1|TRBV6-5|TRBJ2-1|NA
CASSLQGAGYNEQFF
TGTGCCAGCAGTCTACAGGGGGCAGGCTACAATGAGCAGTTCTTC
>NA|TRBV5-4|TRBJ2-5|NA
CASSLRAGQGTQYF
TGTGCCAGCAGCTTGAGGGCGGGGCAAGGGACCCAGTACTTC
>TRBD1|TRBV29-1|TRBJ1-2|NA
CSVGTGANYGYTF
TGCAGCGTCGGGACAGGGGCCAACTATGGCTACACCTTC
>TRBD2|TRBV4-3|TRBJ2-7|NA
CASSPERGTPYEQYF
TGCGCCAGCAGCCCAGAGCGGGGGACCCCCTACGAGCAGTACTTC
>NA|TRBV7-3|TRBJ2-2|NA
CASSLQEGVSGELFF
TGTGCCAGCAGCTTGCAAGAGGGGGTGAGCGGGGAGCTGTTTTTT
>TRBD2|TRBV4-1|TRBJ2-1|NA
CASSIAGGEYNEQFF
TGCGCCAGCAGTATAGCGGGGGGGGAGTACAATGAGCAGTTCTTC
>NA|TRBV21-1|TRBJ1-6|NA
CASRRTGNNSPLHF
TGTGCCAGCAGACGGACAGGGAATAATTCACCCCTCCACTTT
>NA|TRBV25-1|TRBJ1-3|NA
CASSESRTSNTIYF
TGTGCCAGCAGTGAATCCCGGACATCTAACACCATATATTTT
>NA|TRBV12-3/TRBV12-4|TRBJ1-1|NA
CASTDSFTEAFF
TGTGCCAGCACCGACAGTTTCACTGAAGCTTTCTTT
>NA|TRBV6-5|TRBJ1-2|NA
CASRGAANYGYTF
TGTGCCAGCAGAGGGGCAGCTAACTATGGCTACACCTTC
>NA|TRBV7-8|TRBJ1-3|once
CASSNRVRAGNTIYF
TGTGCCAGCAGCAACCGGGTCAGGGCGGGAAACACCATATATTTT
>TRBD1|TRBV4-3|TRBJ1-2|NA
CASSQAWTGAIYGYTF
TGCGCCAGCAGCCAAGCCTGGACAGGGGCCATCTATGGCTACACCTTC
>TRBD1|TRBV19|TRBJ2-1|NA
CASSRGTGHNEQFF
TGTGCCAGTAGTAGGGGGACAGGACACAATGAGCAGTTCTTC
>NA|TRBV15|TRBJ1-1|NA
CATSTGGRGVTEAFF
TGTGCCACCAGCACCGGGGGGAGGGGAGTCACTGAAGCTTTCTTT
>TRBD1|TRBV6-2/TRBV6-3|TRBJ1-5|NA
CASSYSGQGPTQHF
TGTGCCAGCAGTTACAGCGGACAGGGACCGACCCAGCATTTT
>NA|TRBV27|TRBJ1-6|NA
CASSFSTESYNSPLHF
TGTGCCAGCAGTTTCTCGACAGAATCTTATAATTCACCCCTCCACTTT
>TRBD2|TRBV24-1|TRBJ2-5|once
CATSGGAGGTQYF
TGTGCCACCTCCGGGGGGGCTGGGGGGACCCAGTACTTC
>NA|TRBV7-3|TRBJ1-2|NA
CASSLGGKSGYTF
TGTGCCAGCAGCTTAGGGGGGAAGTCTGGCTACACCTTC
>NA|TRBV5-4|TRBJ1-2|NA
CASSPGNTGNYGYTF
TGTGCCAGCAGCCCAGGCAATACAGGGAACTATGGCTACACCTTC
>NA|TRBV3-1/TRBV3-2|TRBJ1-5|NA
CASSQGGRVNQPQHF
TGTGCCAGCAGTCAAGGCGGCAGGGTGAATCAGCCCCAGCATTTT
>NA|TRBV9|TRBJ1-3|NA
CASSAAARGPGNTIYF
TGTGCCAGCAGCGCAGCTGCCAGGGGCCCTGGAAACACCATATATTTT
>NA|TRBV12-3/TRBV12-4|TRBJ1-3|few
CASSLSGRAIYF
TGTGCCAGCAGTTTGTCCGGGAGGGCCATATATTTT
>TRBD2|TRBV7-4|TRBJ2-5|few
CASSSPKAGVLRKETQYF
TGTGCCAGCAGCTCGCCCAAAGCGGGGGTTCTTAGGAAAGAGACCCAGTACTTC
>NA|TRBV30|TRBJ1-3|NA
CAWRYAVSGNTIYF
TGTGCCTGGAGATACGCAGTTTCTGGAAACACCATATATTTT
>TRBD1|TRBV27|TRBJ1-2|NA
CASSWGQGSLNGYTF
TGTGCCAGCAGTTGGGGACAGGGAAGTTTGAACGGCTACACCTTC
>TRBD1|TRBV19|TRBJ1-1|NA
CASLRQGNTEAFF
TGTGCCAGTCTCCGACAGGGGAACACTGAAGCTTTCTTT
>NA|TRBV4-3|TRBJ1-2|NA
CASSQEGVYGYTF
TGCGCCAGCAGCCAAGAAGGGGTATATGGCTACACCTTC
>TRBD1|TRBV2|TRBJ1-1|NA
CASRIDRAIEAFF
TGTGCCAGCAGAATCGACAGGGCTATTGAAGCTTTCTTT
>NA|TRBV10-2|TRBJ1-2|NA
CASKGGDGYTF
TGCGCCAGCAAGGGAGGCGATGGCTACACCTTC
>NA|TRBV15|TRBJ1-6|NA
CATSRATGESPLHF
TGTGCCACCAGCAGAGCAACGGGGGAATCACCCCTCCACTTT
>NA|TRBV7-9|TRBJ1-1|NA
CASSPPRENTEAFF
TGTGCCAGCAGCCCCCCCCGGGAGAACACTGAAGCTTTCTTT